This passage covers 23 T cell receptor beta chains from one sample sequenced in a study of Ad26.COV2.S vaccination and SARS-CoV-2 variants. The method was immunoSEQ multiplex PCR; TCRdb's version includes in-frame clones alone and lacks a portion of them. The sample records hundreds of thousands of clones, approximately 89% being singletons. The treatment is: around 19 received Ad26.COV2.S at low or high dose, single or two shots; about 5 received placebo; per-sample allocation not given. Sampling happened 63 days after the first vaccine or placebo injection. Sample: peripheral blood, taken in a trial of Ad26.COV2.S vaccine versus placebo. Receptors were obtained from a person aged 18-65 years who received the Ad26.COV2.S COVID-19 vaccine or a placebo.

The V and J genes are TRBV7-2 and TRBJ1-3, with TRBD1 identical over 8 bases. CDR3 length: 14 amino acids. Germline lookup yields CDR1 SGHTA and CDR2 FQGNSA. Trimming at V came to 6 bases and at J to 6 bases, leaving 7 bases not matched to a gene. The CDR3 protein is CASRSTRGPNTIYF. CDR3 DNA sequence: TGTGCCAGCAGATCCACCAGGGGGCCAAACACCATATATTTT. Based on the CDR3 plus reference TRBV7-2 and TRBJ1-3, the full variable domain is GAGVSQSPSNKVTEKGKDVELRCDPISGHTALYWYRQSLGQGLEFLIYFQGNSAPDKSGLPSDRFSAERTGGSVSTLTIQRTQQEDSAVYLCASRSTRGPNTIYFGEGSWLTVV.

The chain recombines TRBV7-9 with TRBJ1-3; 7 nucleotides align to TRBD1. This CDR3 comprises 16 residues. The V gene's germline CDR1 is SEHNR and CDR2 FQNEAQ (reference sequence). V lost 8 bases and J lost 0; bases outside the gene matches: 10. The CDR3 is CASGGWTGRSGNTIYF. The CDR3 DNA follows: TGTGCCAGCGGGGGTTGGACAGGCCGCTCTGGAAACACCATATATTTT. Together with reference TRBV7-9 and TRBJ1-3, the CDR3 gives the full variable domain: DTGVSQNPRHKITKRGQNVTFRCDPISEHNRLYWYRQTLGQGPEFLTYFQNEAQLEKSRLLSDRFSAERPKGSFSTLEIQRTEQGDSAMYLCASGGWTGRSGNTIYFGEGSWLTVV.

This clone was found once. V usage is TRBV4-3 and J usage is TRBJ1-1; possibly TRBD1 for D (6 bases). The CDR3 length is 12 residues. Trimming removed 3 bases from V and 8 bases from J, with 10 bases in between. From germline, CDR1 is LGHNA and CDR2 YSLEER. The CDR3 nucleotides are TGCGCCAGCAGCCACTGGACAGAGGAAGCTTTCTTT. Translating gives CASSHWTEEAFF.

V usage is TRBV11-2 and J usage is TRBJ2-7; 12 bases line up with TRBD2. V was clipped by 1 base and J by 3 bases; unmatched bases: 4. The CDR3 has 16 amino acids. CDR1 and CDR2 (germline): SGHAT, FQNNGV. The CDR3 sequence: CASSLGPGLAGYEQYV. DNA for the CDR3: TGTGCCAGCAGCTTAGGCCCGGGACTAGCGGGCTACGAGCAGTACGTC.

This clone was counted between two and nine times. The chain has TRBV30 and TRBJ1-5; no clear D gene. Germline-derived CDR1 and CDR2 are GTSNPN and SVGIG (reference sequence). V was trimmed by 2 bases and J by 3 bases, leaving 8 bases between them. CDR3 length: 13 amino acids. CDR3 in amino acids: CAWSIGNNQPQHF. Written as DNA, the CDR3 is TGTGCCTGGAGTATAGGGAACAATCAGCCCCAGCATTTT.

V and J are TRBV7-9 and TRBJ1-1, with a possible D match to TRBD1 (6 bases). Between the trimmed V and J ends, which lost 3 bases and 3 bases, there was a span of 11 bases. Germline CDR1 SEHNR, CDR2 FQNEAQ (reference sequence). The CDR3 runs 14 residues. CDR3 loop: CASSLTGTYTEAFF. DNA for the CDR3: TGTGCCAGCAGCTTGACAGGAACTTACACTGAAGCTTTCTTT.

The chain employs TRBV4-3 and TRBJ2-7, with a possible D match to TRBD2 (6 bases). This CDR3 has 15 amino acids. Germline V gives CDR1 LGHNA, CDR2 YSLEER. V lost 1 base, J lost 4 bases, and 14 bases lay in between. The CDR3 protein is CASSQGGAGYYEQYF. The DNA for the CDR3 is TGCGCCAGCAGCCAAGGTGGGGCGGGGTATTACGAGCAGTACTTC.

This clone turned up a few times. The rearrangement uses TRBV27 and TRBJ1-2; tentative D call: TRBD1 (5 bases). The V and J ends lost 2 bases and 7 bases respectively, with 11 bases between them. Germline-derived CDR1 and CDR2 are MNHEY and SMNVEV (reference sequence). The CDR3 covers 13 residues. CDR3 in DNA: TGTGCCAGCAGTTTACAGGGAGTAGCTGGCTACACCTTC. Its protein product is CASSLQGVAGYTF.

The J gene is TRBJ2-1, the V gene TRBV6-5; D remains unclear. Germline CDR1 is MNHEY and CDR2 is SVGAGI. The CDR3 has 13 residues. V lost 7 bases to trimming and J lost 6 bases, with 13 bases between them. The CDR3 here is CASIQTLSNEQFF. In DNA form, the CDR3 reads TGTGCCAGCATTCAGACCCTTTCCAATGAGCAGTTCTTC.

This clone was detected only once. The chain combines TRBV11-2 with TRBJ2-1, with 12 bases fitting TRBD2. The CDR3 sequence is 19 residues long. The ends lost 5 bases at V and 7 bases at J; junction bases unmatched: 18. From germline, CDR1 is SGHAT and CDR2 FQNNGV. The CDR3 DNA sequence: TGTGCCAGCAGCACCGGGGGGGGACGACTAGCGGGAGCGTATAATGAGCAGTTCTTC. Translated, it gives CASSTGGGRLAGAYNEQFF.

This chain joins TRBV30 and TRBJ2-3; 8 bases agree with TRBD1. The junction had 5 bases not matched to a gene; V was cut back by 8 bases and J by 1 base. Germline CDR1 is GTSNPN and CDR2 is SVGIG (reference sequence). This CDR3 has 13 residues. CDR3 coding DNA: TGTGCCAAACAGGGGGACCGCACAGATACGCAGTATTTT. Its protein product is CAKQGDRTDTQYF.

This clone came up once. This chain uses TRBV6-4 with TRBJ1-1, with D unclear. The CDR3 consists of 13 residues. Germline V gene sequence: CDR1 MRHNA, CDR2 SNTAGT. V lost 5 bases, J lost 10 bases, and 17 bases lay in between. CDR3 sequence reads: CASSRLPSVGAFF. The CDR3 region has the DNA TGTGCCAGCAGTCGTCTCCCCAGCGTAGGAGCTTTCTTT.

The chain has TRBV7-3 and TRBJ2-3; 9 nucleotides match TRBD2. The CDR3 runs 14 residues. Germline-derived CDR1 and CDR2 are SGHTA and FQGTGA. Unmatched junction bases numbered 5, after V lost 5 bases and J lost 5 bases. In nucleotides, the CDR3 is TGTGCCAGCAGCCGGGGACTAGCTGGAGATACGCAGTATTTT. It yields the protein CASSRGLAGDTQYF.

The CDR3 DNA reads as TGTGCCAGTAGTATAGACAGGGGGTACGGTCAGCCCCAGCATTTT. This sequence encodes CASSIDRGYGQPQHF. The V gene is TRBV19, the J gene TRBJ1-5; 7 bases align to TRBD1. CDR3 size: 15 residues. V lost 0 bases to trimming and J lost 6 bases; unmatched junction nucleotides: 5. Germline CDR1 and CDR2: LNHDA and SQIVND (reference sequence).

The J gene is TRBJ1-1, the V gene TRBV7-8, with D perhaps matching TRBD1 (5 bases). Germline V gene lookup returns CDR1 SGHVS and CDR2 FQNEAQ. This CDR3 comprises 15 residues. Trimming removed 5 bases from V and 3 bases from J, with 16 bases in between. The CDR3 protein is CASSPFGVGDTEAFF. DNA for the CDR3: TGTGCCAGCAGCCCGTTCGGAGTAGGGGACACTGAAGCTTTCTTT.

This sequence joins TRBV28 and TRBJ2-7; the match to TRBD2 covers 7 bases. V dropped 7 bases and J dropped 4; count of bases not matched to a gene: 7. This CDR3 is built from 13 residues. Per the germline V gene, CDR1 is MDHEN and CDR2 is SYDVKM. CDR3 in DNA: TGTGCCAGCACCGGTCTGGGGGGGTACGAGCAGTACGTC. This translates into CASTGLGGYEQYV.

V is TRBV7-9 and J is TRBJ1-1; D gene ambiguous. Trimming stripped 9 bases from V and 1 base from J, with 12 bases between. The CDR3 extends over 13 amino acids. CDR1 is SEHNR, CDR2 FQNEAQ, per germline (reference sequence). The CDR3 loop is CASLRAANTEAFF. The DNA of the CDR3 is TGTGCCAGTCTGAGGGCTGCGAACACTGAAGCTTTCTTT.

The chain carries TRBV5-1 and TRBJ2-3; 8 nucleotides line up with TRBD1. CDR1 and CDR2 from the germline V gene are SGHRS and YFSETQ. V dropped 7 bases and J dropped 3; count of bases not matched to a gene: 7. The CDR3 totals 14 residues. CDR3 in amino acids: CASAGQGLTDTQYF. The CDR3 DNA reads TGCGCCAGCGCCGGACAGGGTCTAACAGATACGCAGTATTTT.

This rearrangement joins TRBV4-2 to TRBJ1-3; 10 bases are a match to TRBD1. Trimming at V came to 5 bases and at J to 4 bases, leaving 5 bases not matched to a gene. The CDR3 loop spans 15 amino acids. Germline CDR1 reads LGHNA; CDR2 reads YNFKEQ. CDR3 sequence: CASSRQGAEGNTIYF. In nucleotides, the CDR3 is TGTGCCAGCAGCAGACAGGGGGCTGAAGGAAACACCATATATTTT.

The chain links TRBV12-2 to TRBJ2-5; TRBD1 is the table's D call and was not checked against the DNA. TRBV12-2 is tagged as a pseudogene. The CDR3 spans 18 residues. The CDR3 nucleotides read TGTGCAAGTCGCCCCTCGGGACAGGGACTTTGTGGGAAAGAGACCCAGTACTTC. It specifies CASRPSGQGLCGKETQYF.

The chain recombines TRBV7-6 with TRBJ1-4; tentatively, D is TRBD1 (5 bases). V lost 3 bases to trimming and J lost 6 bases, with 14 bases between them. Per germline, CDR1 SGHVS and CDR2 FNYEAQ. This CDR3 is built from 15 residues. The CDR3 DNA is TGTGCCAGCAGCTTGAGTGGGGGGTGGTATGAAAAACTGTTTTTT. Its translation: CASSLSGGWYEKLFF.

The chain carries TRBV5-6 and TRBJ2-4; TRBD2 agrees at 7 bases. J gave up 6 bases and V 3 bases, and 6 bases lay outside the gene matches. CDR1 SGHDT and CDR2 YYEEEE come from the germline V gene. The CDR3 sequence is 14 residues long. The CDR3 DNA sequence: TGTGCCAGCAGCTCCGGACTAGATCGAAACATTCAGTACTTC. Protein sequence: CASSSGLDRNIQYF.

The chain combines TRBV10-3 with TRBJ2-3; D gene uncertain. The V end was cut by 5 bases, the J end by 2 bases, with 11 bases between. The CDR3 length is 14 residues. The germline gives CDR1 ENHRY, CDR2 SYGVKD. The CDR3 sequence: CAISTSQSTDTQYF. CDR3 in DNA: TGTGCCATCAGTACCTCTCAGTCCACAGATACGCAGTATTTT.